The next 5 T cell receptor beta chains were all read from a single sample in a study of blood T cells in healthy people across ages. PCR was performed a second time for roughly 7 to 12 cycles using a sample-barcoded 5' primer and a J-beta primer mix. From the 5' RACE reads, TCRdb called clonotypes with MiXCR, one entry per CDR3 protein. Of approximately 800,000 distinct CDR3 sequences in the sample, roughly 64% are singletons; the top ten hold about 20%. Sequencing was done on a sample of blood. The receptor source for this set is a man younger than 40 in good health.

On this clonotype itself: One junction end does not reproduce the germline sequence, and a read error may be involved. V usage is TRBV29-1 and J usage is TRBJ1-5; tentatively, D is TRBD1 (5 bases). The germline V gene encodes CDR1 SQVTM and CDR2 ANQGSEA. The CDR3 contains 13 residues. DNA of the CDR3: TGCAGCGCCGTGGGGGGATGGGGCCAGCCCCTGCATTTT. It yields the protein CSAVGGWGQPLHF.

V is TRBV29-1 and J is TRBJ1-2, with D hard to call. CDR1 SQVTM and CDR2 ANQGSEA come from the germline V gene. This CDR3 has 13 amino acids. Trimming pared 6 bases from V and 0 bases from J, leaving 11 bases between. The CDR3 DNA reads TGCAGCGTAGGCCCGGGCCCTAACTATGGCTACACCTTC. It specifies CSVGPGPNYGYTF.

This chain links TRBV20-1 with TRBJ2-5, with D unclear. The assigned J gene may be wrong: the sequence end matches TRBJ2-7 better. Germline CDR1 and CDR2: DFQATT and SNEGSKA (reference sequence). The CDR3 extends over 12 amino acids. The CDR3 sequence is CSARLTIHEQYF. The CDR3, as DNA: TGCAGTGCTAGACTGACCATCCACGAGCAGTACTTC.

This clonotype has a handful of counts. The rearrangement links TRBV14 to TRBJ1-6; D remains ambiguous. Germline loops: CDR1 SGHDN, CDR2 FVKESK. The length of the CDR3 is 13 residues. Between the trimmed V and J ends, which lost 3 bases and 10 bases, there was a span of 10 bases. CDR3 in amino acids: CASSQVGGSPLHF. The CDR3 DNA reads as TGTGCCAGCAGCCAGGTTGGAGGATCACCCCTCCACTTT.

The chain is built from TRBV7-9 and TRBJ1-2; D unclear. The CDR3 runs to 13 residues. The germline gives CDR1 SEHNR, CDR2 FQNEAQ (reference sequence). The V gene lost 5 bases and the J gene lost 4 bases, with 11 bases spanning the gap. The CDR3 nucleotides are TGTGCCAGCAGCCCCCTGAGTGGCTATGGCTACACCTTC. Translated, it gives CASSPLSGYGYTF.